This T cell receptor beta chain came from a study of control samples from healthy donors and cancer patients. The method was immunoSEQ multiplex PCR; TCRdb's version includes in-frame clones alone and lacks a portion of them. There are some 160,000 clones in the sample; 90% to 95% occur only once, and roughly 0.7% lies in the top ten. The germline CDR1 and CDR2 sequences are SQVTM and ANQGSEA. The CDR3 extends over 12 amino acids. V lost 6 bases to trimming and J lost 0 bases, with 8 bases between them. This clonotype was obtained from a woman in her twenties or thirties in good health. V and J are TRBV29-1 and TRBJ1-1; D is unclear. The sequenced sample was blood. The CDR3 DNA reads as TGCAGCGTGGCCGTCATGAACACTGAAGCTTTCTTT. Its translation: CSVAVMNTEAFF.